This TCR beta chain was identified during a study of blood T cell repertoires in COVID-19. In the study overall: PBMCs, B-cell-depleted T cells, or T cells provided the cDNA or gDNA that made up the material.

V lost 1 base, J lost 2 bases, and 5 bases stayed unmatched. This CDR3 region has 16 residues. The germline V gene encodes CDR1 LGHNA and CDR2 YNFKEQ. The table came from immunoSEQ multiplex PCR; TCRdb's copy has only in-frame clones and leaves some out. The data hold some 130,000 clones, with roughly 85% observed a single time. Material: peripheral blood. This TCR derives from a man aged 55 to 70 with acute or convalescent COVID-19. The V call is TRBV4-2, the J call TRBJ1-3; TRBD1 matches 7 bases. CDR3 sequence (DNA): TGTGCCAGCAGCCAAGGGACAGGTGGAACTGGAAACACCATATATTTT. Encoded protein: CASSQGTGGTGNTIYF.